The subject of this entry is one T cell receptor (beta chain). Its target is unknown. This sample stems from a study of T cell responses to AZD1222 COVID-19 vaccine. Generated by immunoSEQ multiplex PCR, the TCRdb table keeps only in-frame clones and is missing some. The data contain around 140,000 clones, more than 85% of them singletons. This CDR3 comprises 16 residues. Between the trimmed V and J ends, which lost 4 bases and 4 bases, there was a span of 22 bases. The germline V gene has CDR1 GTSNPN and CDR2 SVGIG (reference sequence). Notes on the study in general: Unmutated variant regions reportedly attract nearly half of all spike-specific TCRs.

This TCR was sampled from an adult in good health. The specimen was peripheral blood, collected on day 0 of AZD1222 vaccination. The chain combines TRBV30 with TRBJ1-2; D might be TRBD1 (6 bases). CDR3 nucleotides: TGTGCCTGGATGGGGGGGGCGTTTTCCCCAGGCTATGGCTACACCTTC. The encoded protein is CAWMGGAFSPGYGYTF.